Listed below are T cell receptor beta chains from one sample, sequenced in a study of cytotoxic CD8 clonotypes in ibrutinib-treated CLL. Profiled with immunoSEQ multiplex PCR; TCRdb holds only in-frame clones, not every one. The sample shows over 150,000 clones, 72% of them seen only once. Sequencing was performed on PBMCs, taken after 24 months of ibrutinib treatment. These receptors were taken from a human donor with chronic lymphocytic leukemia. CDR3s include the opening cysteine and the closing phenylalanine or tryptophan. The D gene is left open where the match is weak. A clone size is listed for some rows: how often the clone was seen (once, few, many), or a class if it is expanded.

v_gene	len	j_gene	d_gene	abundance	CDR3aa	CDR3nt
TRBV2	14	TRBJ2-1	NA	NA	CASSEGTTYNEQFF	TGTGCCAGCAGTGAAGGGACTACCTACAATGAGCAGTTCTTC
TRBV15	15	TRBJ1-1	NA	NA	CATSRDMAPNTEAFF	TGTGCCACCAGCAGAGATATGGCTCCTAACACTGAAGCTTTCTTT
TRBV4-2	16	TRBJ1-1	TRBD1	few	CASSQAGTGGNTEAFF	TGTGCCAGCAGCCAAGCTGGGACAGGGGGCAACACTGAAGCTTTCTTT
TRBV5-4	14	TRBJ2-5	TRBD1	NA	CASSNRDRQETQYF	TGTGCCAGCAGCAACCGGGACAGACAAGAGACCCAGTACTTC
TRBV27	15	TRBJ1-2	NA	NA	CASSLSGGINYGYTF	TGTGCCAGCAGTTTATCTGGGGGGATTAACTATGGCTACACCTTC
TRBV9	14	TRBJ1-3	NA	NA	CASSSGGSGNTIYF	TGTGCCAGCAGCTCCGGGGGATCTGGAAACACCATATATTTT
TRBV6-4	12	TRBJ1-2	NA	NA	CASSAEGLGYTF	TGTGCCAGCAGTGCGGAAGGGTTGGGCTACACCTTC
TRBV18	15	TRBJ2-7	TRBD1	NA	CASSAPTGGGYEQYF	TGTGCCAGCTCCGCCCCGACAGGGGGAGGCTACGAGCAGTACTTC
TRBV19	18	TRBJ2-1	TRBD2	NA	CASSPSFWASGTYNEQFF	TGTGCCAGTAGTCCTAGCTTCTGGGCTAGCGGGACCTACAATGAGCAGTTCTTC
TRBV7-8	14	TRBJ1-2	TRBD1	NA	CASSRQGANYGYTF	TGTGCCAGCAGCAGACAGGGGGCAAACTATGGCTACACCTTC